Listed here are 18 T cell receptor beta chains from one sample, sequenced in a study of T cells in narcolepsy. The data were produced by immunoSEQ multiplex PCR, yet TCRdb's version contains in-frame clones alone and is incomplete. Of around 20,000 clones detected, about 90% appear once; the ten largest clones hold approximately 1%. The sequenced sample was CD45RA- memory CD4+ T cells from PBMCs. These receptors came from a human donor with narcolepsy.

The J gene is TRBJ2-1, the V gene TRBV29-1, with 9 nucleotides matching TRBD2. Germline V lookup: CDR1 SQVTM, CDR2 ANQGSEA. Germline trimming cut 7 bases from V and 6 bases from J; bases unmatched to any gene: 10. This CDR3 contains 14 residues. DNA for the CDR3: TGCAGCGCCCAACGGGCGGGAGGGCCCAATGAGCAGTTCTTC. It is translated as CSAQRAGGPNEQFF.

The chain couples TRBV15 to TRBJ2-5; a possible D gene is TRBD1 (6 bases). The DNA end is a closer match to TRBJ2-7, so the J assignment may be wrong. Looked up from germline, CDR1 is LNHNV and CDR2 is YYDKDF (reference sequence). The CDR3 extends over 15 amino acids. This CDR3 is CATRPDRSFIYEQYF. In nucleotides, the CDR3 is TGTGCCACCCGACCGGACAGATCTTTTATCTACGAGCAGTACTTC.

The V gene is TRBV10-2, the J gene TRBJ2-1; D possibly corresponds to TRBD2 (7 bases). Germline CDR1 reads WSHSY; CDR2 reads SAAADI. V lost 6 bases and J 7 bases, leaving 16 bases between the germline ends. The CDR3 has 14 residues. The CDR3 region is CASSGGLARNEQFF. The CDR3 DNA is TGCGCCAGCAGCGGGGGGCTAGCGCGGAATGAGCAGTTCTTC.

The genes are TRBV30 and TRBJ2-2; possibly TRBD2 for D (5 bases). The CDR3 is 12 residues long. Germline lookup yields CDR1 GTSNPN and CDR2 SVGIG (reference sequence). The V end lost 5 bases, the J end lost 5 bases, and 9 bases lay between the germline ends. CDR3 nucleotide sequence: TGTGCCTGGGCGGACTTGACCGGGGAGCTGTTTTTT. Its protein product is CAWADLTGELFF.

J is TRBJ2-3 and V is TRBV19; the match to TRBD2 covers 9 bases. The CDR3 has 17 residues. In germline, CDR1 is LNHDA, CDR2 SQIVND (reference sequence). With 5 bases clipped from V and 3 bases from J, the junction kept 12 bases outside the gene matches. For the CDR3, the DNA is TGTGCCAGTAGTGGGCTAGCGGGATTAGGGTCTACAGATACGCAGTATTTT. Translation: CASSGLAGLGSTDTQYF.

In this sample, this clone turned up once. The CDR3 loop is CASSPQDPIEQFF. The CDR3 DNA reads as TGTGCCAGCTCACCCCAGGACCCCATAGAGCAGTTCTTC. This chain joins TRBV18 and TRBJ2-1; D remains unclear. This CDR3 contains 13 residues. Germline V lookup: CDR1 KGHSH, CDR2 LQKENI. V dropped 3 bases and J dropped 10 bases, with 13 bases sitting between them.

CDR3 region: CASSSGLAGANTGELFF. CDR3 nucleotide sequence: TGTGCCAGCAGCTCGGGACTAGCGGGGGCAAACACCGGGGAGCTGTTTTTT. The gene calls are TRBV7-8 and TRBJ2-2, with TRBD2 identical over 14 bases. With V trimmed by 4 bases and J by 2 bases, 3 bases remained unmatched. The CDR3 loop spans 17 amino acids. Germline V gives CDR1 SGHVS, CDR2 FQNEAQ.

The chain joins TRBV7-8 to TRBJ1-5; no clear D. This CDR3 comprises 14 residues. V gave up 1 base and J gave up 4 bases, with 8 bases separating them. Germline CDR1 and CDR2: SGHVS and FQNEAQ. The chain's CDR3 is CASSLVAGNQPQHF. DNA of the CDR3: TGTGCCAGCAGCTTAGTGGCGGGAAATCAGCCCCAGCATTTT. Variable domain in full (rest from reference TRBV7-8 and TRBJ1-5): GAGVSQSPRYKVAKRGQDVALRCDPISGHVSLFWYQQALGQGPEFLTYFQNEAQLDKSGLPSDRFFAERPEGSVSTLKIQRTQQEDSAVYLCASSLVAGNQPQHFGDGTRLSIL.

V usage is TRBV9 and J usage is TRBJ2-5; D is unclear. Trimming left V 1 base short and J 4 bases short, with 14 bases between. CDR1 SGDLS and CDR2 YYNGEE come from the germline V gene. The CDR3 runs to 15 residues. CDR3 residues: CASSVRRGRRETQYF. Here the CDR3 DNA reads TGTGCCAGCAGCGTACGACGAGGCAGGCGAGAGACCCAGTACTTC.

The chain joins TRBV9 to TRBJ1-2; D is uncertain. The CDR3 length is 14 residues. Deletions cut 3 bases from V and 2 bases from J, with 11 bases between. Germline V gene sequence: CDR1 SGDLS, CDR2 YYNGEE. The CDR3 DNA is TGTGCCAGCAGCGCCCACCCCGGGAACTATGGCTACACCTTC. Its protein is CASSAHPGNYGYTF.

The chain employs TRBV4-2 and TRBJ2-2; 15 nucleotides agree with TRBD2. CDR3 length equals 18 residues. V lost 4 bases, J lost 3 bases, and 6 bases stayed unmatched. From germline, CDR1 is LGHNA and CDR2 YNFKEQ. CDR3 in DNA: TGTGCCAGCAGCCCTTCCGGGACTAGCGGGAGGCACACCGGGGAGCTGTTTTTT. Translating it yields CASSPSGTSGRHTGELFF.

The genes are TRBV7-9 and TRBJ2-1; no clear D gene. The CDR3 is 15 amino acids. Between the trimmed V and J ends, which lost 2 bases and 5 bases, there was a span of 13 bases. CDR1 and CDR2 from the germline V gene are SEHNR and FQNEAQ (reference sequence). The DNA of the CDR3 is TGTGCCAGCAGCTTATTACCGCGAATAGACAATGAGCAGTTCTTC. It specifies CASSLLPRIDNEQFF.

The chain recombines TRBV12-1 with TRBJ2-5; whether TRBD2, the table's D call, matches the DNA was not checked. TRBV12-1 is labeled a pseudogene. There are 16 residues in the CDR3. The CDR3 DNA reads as TGTGCCAGCAGCCCGGGACTAGCGGGAGTAATAAAGACCCAGTACTTC. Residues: CASSPGLAGVIKTQYF.

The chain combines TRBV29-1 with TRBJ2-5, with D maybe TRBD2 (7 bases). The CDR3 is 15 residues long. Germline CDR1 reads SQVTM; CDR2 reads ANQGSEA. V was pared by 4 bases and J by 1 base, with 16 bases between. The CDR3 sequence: CSVGGASGPQETQYF. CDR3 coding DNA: TGCAGCGTTGGGGGGGCTAGCGGACCCCAAGAGACCCAGTACTTC.

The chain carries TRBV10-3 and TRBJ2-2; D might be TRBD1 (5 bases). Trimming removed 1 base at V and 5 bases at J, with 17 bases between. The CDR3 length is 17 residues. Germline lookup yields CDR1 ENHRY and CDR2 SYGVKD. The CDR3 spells CAISEFSPRVETGELFF. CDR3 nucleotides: TGTGCCATCAGTGAGTTTAGTCCCAGGGTAGAGACCGGGGAGCTGTTTTTT.

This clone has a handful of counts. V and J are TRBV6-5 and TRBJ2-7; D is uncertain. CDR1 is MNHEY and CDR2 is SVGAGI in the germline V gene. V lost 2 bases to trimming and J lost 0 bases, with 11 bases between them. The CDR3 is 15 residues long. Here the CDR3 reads CASSYDWASSYEQYF. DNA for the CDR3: TGTGCCAGCAGTTACGATTGGGCTAGCTCCTACGAGCAGTACTTC.

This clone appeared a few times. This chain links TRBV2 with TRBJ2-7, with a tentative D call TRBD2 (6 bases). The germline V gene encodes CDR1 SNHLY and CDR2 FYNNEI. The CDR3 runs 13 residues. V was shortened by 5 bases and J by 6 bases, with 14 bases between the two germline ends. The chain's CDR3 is CASSLQGGTEQYF. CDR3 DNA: TGTGCCAGCAGTTTGCAGGGAGGAACCGAGCAGTACTTC.

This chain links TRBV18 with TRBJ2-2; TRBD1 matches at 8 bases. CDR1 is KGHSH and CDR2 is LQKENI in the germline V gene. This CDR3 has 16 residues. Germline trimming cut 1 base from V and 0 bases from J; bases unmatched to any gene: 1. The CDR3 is CASSPQQGANTGELFF. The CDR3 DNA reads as TGTGCCAGCTCACCACAACAGGGGGCGAACACCGGGGAGCTGTTTTTT.